A selection of T cell receptor beta chains follows, all from one sample in a study of cytomegalovirus exposure and HLA in healthy donors. Profiled with immunoSEQ multiplex PCR; TCRdb holds only in-frame clones, not every one. Among some 210,000 clones listed, about 83% were seen once. The sample taken for sequencing was PBMCs. The receptors come from a woman between 50 and 59 years old in good health and CMV-seropositive. The CDR3 runs from the conserved cysteine through the conserved F or W. Each record gives: J gene, D gene, V gene, clone size, CDR3 DNA, CDR3 protein. D genes are given only for firm matches. Part of the rows lack a size; the others show once, few, many or a class for expanded clones.

J gene: TRBJ1-2; D gene: TRBD1; V gene: TRBV7-2; clone size: .; CDR3 DNA: TGTGCCAGCAGCTTATTACGACAGGGAGTAACTAACTATGGCTACACCTTC; CDR3 protein: CASSLLRQGVTNYGYTF
J gene: TRBJ2-7; D gene: TRBD1; V gene: TRBV6-5; clone size: .; CDR3 DNA: TGTGCCAGCAGTTACCGGCACAGGGGACCCTACGAGCAGTACTTC; CDR3 protein: CASSYRHRGPYEQYF
J gene: TRBJ1-5; D gene: TRBD1; V gene: TRBV19; clone size: .; CDR3 DNA: TGTGCCAGTAGTGCCGGGACAGGGAGCAATCAGCCCCAGCATTTT; CDR3 protein: CASSAGTGSNQPQHF
J gene: TRBJ1-4; D gene: .; V gene: TRBV5-1; clone size: .; CDR3 DNA: TGCGCCAGCAGCTGGGGGGCTAATGAAAAACTGTTTTTT; CDR3 protein: CASSWGANEKLFF
J gene: TRBJ2-4; D gene: .; V gene: TRBV29-1; clone size: .; CDR3 DNA: TGCAGCGTCACAGGATTTGTGAGTCGAGCCAAAAACATTCAGTACTTC; CDR3 protein: CSVTGFVSRAKNIQYF
J gene: TRBJ1-1; D gene: .; V gene: TRBV10-3; clone size: once; CDR3 DNA: TGTGCCATCAGTGGGGGAGGTCTGAACACTGAAGCTTTCTTT; CDR3 protein: CAISGGGLNTEAFF
J gene: TRBJ1-4; D gene: .; V gene: TRBV6-5; clone size: .; CDR3 DNA: TGTGCCAGCAGTTACACCAAAGCAAATGAAAAACTGTTTTTT; CDR3 protein: CASSYTKANEKLFF
J gene: TRBJ2-2; D gene: .; V gene: TRBV7-2; clone size: once; CDR3 DNA: TGTGCCAGCAGCTTTAACAGGAACACCGGGGAGCTGTTTTTT; CDR3 protein: CASSFNRNTGELFF
J gene: TRBJ2-5; D gene: .; V gene: TRBV10-3; clone size: .; CDR3 DNA: TGTGCCACCTCCGGGTTGAGTGGTGAGACCCAGTACTTC; CDR3 protein: CATSGLSGETQYF
J gene: TRBJ2-7; D gene: TRBD2; V gene: TRBV5-1; clone size: .; CDR3 DNA: TGCGCCAGCAGCCCATTCGGGGGGACCTTATACGAGCAGTACTTC; CDR3 protein: CASSPFGGTLYEQYF
J gene: TRBJ2-7; D gene: TRBD1; V gene: TRBV5-6; clone size: .; CDR3 DNA: TGTGCCAGCAGCCCGACAGGGGAGGCCTACGAGCAGTACTTC; CDR3 protein: CASSPTGEAYEQYF
J gene: TRBJ2-1; D gene: TRBD1; V gene: TRBV9; clone size: .; CDR3 DNA: TGTGCCAGCAGCAACAGGGGTCCCTACAATGAGCAGTTCTTC; CDR3 protein: CASSNRGPYNEQFF
J gene: TRBJ2-7; D gene: .; V gene: TRBV5-1; clone size: .; CDR3 DNA: TGCGCCAGCAGCTCCGGACTTAACTCCTACGAGCAGTACTTC; CDR3 protein: CASSSGLNSYEQYF
J gene: TRBJ1-3; D gene: .; V gene: TRBV15; clone size: .; CDR3 DNA: TGTGCCACCAGCAGAGATCGCGGGTCTGGAAACACCATATATTTT; CDR3 protein: CATSRDRGSGNTIYF
J gene: TRBJ2-5; D gene: .; V gene: TRBV5-1; clone size: .; CDR3 DNA: TGCGCCAGCAGCTTGGGGGCACAACAAGAGACCCAGTACTTC; CDR3 protein: CASSLGAQQETQYF
J gene: TRBJ2-7; D gene: .; V gene: TRBV10-3; clone size: once; CDR3 DNA: TGTGCCATCAGTGAGCAGGGTAGCTACGAGCAGTACTTC; CDR3 protein: CAISEQGSYEQYF
J gene: TRBJ1-5; D gene: TRBD1; V gene: TRBV7-2; clone size: .; CDR3 DNA: TGTGCCAGCAGCTTAGCGACAGGGGGTTACAATCAGCCCCAGCATTTT; CDR3 protein: CASSLATGGYNQPQHF